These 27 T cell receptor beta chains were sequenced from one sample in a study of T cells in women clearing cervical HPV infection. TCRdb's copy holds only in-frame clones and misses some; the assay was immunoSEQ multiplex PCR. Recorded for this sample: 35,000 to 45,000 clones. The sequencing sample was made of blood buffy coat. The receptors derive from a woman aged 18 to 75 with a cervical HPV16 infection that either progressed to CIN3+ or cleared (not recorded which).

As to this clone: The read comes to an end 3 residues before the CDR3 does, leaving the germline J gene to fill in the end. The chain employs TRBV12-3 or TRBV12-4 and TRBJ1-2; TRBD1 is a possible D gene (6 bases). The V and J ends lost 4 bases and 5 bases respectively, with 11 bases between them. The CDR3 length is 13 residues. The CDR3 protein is CASSSQGTYGYTF. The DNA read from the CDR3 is TGTGCCAGCAGTTCACAGGGCACTTATGGC.

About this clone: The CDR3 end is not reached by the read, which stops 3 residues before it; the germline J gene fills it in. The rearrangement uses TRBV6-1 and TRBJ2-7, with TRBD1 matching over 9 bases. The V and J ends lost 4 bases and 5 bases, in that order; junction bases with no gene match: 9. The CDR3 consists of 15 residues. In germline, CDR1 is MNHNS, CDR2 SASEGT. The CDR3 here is CASSGSGTGFDEQYF. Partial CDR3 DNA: TGTGCCAGCAGTGGCTCCGGGACAGGGTTTGACGAG.

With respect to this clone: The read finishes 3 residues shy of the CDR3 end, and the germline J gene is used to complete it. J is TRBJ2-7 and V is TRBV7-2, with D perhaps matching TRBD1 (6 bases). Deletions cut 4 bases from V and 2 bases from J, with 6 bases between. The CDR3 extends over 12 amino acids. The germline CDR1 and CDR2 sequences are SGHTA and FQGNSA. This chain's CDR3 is CASSWTAYEQYF. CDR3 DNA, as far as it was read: TGTGCCAGCAGCTGGACAGCCTACGAG. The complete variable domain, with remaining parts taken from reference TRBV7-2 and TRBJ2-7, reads GAGVSQSPSNKVTEKGKDVELRCDPISGHTALYWYRQSLGQGLEFLIYFQGNSAPDKSGLPSDRFSAERTGGSVSTLTIQRTQQEDSAVYLCASSWTAYEQYFGPGTRLTVT.

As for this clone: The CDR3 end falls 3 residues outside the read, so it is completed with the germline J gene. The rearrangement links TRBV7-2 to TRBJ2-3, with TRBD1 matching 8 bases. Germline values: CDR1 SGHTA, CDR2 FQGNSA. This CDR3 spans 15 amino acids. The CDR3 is CASSSTGGKDQPQYF. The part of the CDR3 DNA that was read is TGTGCCAGCAGCTCCACAGGGGGGAAGGATCAGCCG.

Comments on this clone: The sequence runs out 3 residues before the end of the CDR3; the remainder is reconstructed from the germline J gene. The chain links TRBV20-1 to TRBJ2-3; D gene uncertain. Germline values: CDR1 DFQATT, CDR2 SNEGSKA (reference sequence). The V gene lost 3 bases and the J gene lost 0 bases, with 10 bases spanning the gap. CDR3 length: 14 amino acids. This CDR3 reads CSARVRSSTDTQYF. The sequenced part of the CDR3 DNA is TGCAGTGCTAGGGTGCGGTCTAGCACAGATACG.

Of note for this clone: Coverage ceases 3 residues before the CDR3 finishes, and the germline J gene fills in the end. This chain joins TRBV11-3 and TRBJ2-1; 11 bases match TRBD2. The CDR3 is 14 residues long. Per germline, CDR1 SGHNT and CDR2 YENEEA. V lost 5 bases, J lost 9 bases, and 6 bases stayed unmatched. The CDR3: CASSPLAGEGEQFF. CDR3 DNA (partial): TGTGCCAGCAGCCCACTAGCGGGAGAGGGTGAG.

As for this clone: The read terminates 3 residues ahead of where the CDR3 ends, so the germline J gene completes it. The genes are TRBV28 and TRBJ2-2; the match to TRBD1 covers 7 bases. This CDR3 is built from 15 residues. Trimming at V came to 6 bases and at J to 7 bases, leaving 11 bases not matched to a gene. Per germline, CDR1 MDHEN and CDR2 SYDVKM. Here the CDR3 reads CASSALSRQGGELFF. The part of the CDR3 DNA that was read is TGTGCCAGCAGCGCTCTAAGTAGACAGGGCGGGGAG.

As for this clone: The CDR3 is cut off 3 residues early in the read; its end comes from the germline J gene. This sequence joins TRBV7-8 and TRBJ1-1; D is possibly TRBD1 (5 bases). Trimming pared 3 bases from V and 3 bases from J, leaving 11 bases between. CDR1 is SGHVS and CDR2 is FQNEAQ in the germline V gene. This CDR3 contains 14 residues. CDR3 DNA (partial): TGTGCCAGCAGCTTCCGTAGCAGGGACACTGAA. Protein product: CASSFRSRDTE. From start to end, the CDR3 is CASSFRSRDTEAFF. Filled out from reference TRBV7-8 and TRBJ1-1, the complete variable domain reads GAGVSQSPRYKVAKRGQDVALRCDPISGHVSLFWYQQALGQGPEFLTYFQNEAQLDKSGLPSDRFFAERPEGSVSTLKIQRTQQEDSAVYLCASSFRSRDTEAFFGQGTRLTVV.

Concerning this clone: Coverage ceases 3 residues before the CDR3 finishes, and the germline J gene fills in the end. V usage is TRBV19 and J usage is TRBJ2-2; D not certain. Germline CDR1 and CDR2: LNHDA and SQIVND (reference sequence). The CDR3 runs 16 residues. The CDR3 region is CASSIAGLKFNEKLFF. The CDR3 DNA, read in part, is TGTGCCAGTAGTATAGCCGGGTTGAAGTTTAATGAAAAG. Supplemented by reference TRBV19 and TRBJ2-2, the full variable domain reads DGGITQSPKYLFRKEGQNVTLSCEQNLNHDAMYWYRQDPGQGLRLIYYSQIVNDFQKGDIAEGYSVSREKKESFPLTVTSAQKNPTAFYLCASSIAGLKFNEKLFFGEGSRLTVL.

The CDR3 is CASSIQMSSYDYTF. The part of the CDR3 DNA that was read is TGTGCCAGTAGTATACAAATGAGCTCCTACGAC. The chain uses TRBV19 and TRBJ1-2, with no clear D. The CDR3 extends 3 residues past the end of the read, so its final part is completed from the germline J gene. Germline V gene lookup returns CDR1 LNHDA and CDR2 SQIVND (reference sequence). CDR3 size: 14 residues.

The sequenced part of the CDR3 DNA is TGTGCCAGCAGCTTGGGGATACAGAGGATCTATGGC. Amino acids: CASSLGIQRIYG. The whole CDR3 region reads CASSLGIQRIYGYTF. This rearrangement joins TRBV5-6 to TRBJ1-2; D gene ambiguous. The sequenced fragment ends 3 residues before the CDR3 boundary, so the rest is inferred from the germline J gene. The CDR3 length is 15 residues. Germline V gene sequence: CDR1 SGHDT, CDR2 YYEEEE. V lost 0 bases, J lost 4 bases, and 13 bases lay in between.

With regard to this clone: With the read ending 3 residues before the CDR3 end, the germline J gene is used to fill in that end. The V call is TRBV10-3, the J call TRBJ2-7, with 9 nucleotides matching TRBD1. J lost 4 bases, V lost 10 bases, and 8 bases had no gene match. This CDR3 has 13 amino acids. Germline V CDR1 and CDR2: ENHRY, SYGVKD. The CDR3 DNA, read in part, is TGTGCCACCGGGACAGGGTTTGGTTACGAG. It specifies CATGTGFGYE. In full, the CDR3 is CATGTGFGYEQYF.

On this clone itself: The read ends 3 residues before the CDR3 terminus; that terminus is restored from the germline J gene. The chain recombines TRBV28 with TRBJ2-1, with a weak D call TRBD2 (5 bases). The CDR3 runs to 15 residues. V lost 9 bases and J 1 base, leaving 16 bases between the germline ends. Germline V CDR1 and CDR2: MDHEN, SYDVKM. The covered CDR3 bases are TGTGCCAGTCAGAGCGAGGGCGGGTCCTACAATGAG. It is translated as CASQSEGGSYNE. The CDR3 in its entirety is CASQSEGGSYNEQFF.

The part of the CDR3 DNA that was read is TGTGCCAGCGGGGACAACGAGGGATCACCG. The encoded protein is CASGDNEGSP. The CDR3 reads in full as CASGDNEGSPLFF. The chain combines TRBV7-3 with TRBJ2-2; a possible D gene is TRBD1 (6 bases). The CDR3 extends 3 residues past the end of the read, so its final part is completed from the germline J gene. The CDR3 has 13 amino acids. Per germline, CDR1 SGHTA and CDR2 FQGTGA. Complete variable domain (other parts from reference TRBV7-3 and TRBJ2-2): GAGVSQTPSNKVTEKGKYVELRCDPISGHTALYWYRQSLGQGPEFLIYFQGTGAADDSGLPNDRFFAVRPEGSVSTLKIQRTERGDSAVYLCASGDNEGSPLFFGEGSRLTVL.

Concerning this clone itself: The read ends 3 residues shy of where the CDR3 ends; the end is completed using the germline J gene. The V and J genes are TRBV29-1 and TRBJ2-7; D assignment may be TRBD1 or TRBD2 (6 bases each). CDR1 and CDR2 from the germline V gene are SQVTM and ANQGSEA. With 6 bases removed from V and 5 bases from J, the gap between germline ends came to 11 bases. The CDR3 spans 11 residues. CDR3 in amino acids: CSVGGGNEQYF. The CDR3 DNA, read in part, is TGCAGCGTAGGAGGGGGTAACGAG.

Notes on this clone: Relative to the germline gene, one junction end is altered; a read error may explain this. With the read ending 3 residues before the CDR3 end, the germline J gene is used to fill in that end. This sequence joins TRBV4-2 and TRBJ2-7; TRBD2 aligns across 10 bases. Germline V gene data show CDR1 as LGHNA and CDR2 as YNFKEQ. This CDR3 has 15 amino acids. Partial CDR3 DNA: TGCGCCAGCAGCGGGGGGACTAGCGATTTTTACGAG. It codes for CASSGGTSDFYE. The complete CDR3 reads CASSGGTSDFYEQYF.

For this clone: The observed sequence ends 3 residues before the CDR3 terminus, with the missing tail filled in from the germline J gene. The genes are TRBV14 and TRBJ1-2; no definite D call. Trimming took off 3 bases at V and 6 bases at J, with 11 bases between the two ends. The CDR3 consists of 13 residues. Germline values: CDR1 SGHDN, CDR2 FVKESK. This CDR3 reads CASSHTRKDGYTF. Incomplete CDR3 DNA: TGTGCCAGCAGCCACACCAGAAAGGATGGC.

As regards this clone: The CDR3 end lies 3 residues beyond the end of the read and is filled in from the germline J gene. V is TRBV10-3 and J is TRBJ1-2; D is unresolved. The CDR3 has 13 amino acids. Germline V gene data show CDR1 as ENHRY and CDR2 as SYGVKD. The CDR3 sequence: CAISPARLYDYTF. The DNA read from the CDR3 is TGTGCCATCAGTCCAGCTAGGTTGTACGAC.

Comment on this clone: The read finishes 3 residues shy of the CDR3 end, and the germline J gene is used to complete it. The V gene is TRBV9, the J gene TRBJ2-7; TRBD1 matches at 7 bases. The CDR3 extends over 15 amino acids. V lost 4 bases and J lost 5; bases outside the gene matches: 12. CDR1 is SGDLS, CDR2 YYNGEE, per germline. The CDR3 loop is CASSPRQGNMDEQYF. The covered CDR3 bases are TGTGCCAGCAGCCCCCGACAGGGAAATATGGACGAG.

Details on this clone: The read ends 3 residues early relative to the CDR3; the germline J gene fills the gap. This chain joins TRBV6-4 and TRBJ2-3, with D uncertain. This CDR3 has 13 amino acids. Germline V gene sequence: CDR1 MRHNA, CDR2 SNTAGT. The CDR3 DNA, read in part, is TGTGCCAGCAGACCTAGAGGAGAAGAGACG. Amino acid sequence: CASRPRGEET. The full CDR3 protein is CASRPRGEETQYF.

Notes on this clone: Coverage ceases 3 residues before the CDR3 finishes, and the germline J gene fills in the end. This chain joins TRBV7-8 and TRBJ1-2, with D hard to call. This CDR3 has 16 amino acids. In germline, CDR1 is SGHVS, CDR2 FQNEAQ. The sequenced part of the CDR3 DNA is TGTGCCAGCAGCTTAGGTAGGGCTAGCGGGAGCGACGAC. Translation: CASSLGRASGSDD. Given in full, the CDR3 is CASSLGRASGSDDYTF.

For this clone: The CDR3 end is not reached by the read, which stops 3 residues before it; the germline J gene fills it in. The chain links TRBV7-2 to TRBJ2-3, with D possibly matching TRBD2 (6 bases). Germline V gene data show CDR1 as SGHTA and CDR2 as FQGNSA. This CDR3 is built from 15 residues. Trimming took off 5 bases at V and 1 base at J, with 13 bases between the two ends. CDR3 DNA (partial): TGTGCCAGCAGCCCGCGGGCTAGCGGCACAGATACG. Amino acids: CASSPRASGTDT. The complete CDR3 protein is CASSPRASGTDTQYF.

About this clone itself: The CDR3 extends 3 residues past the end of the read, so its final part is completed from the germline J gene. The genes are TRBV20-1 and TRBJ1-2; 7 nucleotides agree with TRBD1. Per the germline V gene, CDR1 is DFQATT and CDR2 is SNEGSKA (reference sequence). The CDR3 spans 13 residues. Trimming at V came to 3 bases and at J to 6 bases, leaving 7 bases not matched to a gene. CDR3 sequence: CSARVQGSHGYTF. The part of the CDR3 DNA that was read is TGCAGTGCTAGGGTACAGGGGAGCCATGGC.

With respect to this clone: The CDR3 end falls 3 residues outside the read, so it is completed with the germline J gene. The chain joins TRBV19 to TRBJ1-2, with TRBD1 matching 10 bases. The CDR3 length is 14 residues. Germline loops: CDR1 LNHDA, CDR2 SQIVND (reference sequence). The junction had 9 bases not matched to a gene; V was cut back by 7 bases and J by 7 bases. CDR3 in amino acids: CASIRQGATGGYTF. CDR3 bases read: TGTGCCAGTATACGACAGGGGGCAACTGGTGGC.

CDR3 amino acids: CAWSDFGRANEQYF. The sequenced CDR3 bases are TGTGCCTGGAGTGACTTTGGCAGGGCCAACGAG. The chain uses TRBV30 and TRBJ2-7, with D maybe TRBD1 (5 bases). The CDR3 end falls 3 residues outside the read, so it is completed with the germline J gene. Trimming pared 1 base from V and 5 bases from J, leaving 15 bases between. CDR3 size: 14 residues. Germline V gene data show CDR1 as GTSNPN and CDR2 as SVGIG (reference sequence).

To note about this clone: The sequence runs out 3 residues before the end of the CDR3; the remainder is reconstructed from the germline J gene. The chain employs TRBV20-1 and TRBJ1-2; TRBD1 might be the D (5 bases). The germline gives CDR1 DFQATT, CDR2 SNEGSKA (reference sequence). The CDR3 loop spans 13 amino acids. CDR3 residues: CSAPSGAWDTYTF. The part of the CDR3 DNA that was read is TGCAGTGCGCCTAGCGGGGCCTGGGATACC.

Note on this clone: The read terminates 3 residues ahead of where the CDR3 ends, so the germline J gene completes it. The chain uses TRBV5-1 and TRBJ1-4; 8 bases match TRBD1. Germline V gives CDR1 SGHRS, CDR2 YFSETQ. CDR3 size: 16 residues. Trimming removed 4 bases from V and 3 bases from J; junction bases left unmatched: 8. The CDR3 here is CASSLLDRGPNEKLFF. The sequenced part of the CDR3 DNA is TGCGCCAGCAGCCTACTCGACAGGGGCCCTAATGAAAAA.